This note documents a single T cell receptor (beta chain) sequence. The target of this receptor is not known. No clone much larger than this one lies a single base away; base qualities are absent. The collaborating institutions used their own protocols to collect whole blood in K2EDTA tubes. For TCRbeta analysis, collaborator samples were shipped as frozen whole blood, as isolated PBMCs, or as DNA extracted from either sample type. This record comes from a study of blood T cell repertoires in COVID-19 (dated by TCRdb to about 2020). Turning to the overall study: Samples covering the acute and convalescent phases of COVID-19 were provided by collaborators in the United States, Italy and Spain. Sample metadata almost always included a de-identified subject ID, COVID-19 status, age in years and sex. The prospective study material was composed of cDNA or gDNA derived from T cells, B-cell-depleted T cells, or PBMCs. The repertoires were released in a freely available public database intended as a resource for research on the immune response to SARS-CoV-2. HLA class I and class II types, where available, came from metadata supplied by the sample provider rather than from assay-based typing. Subjects who had been exposed to COVID-19, were actively infected with it, or had recovered from it provided the deeply sampled blood TCRbeta repertoires that made up the dataset. The samples were drawn from the first 160 participants of the ongoing ImmuneRACE study and from 1,254 subjects provided by 6 global collaborators. What the work shows at the level of the full study, not this receptor alone: Clinical and demographic metadata were provided uncurated, with the amount varying by source and participant.

TCRbeta CDR3 regions were amplified from genomic DNA using the immunoSEQ Assay, a bias-controlled multiplex PCR. Under the source paper's analysis protocol: Nucleated cell counts per sample were estimated from amplification of reference gene primers within the assay. To quantify the absolute abundance of each unique TCRbeta CDR3 rearrangement, sequence reads were collapsed and filtered. Productive Simpson clonality was computed per sample as the square root of Simpson's diversity index over productive rearrangements. TCRdb retrieved this table from immuneACCESS and kept in-frame rearrangements only. Not all clones are present; in checked studies, unresolved V genes account for under half, and no reason is known for the remainder. V and J calls and clone size follow that table, whereas D and trimming were derived from the DNA. For this sample there are more than 150,000 clones; 86% appear just once. The top ten clonotypes cover approximately 7% of the sample.

Material: peripheral blood. This sequence originates from a man in his fifties or sixties with active or convalescent COVID-19.

CDR3 reads: CASSLGTGGTGELFF. In nucleotides, the sequence is TGTGCCAGCAGCTTGGGGACAGGGGGGACCGGGGAGCTGTTTTTT. Recombination connected TRBV5-4 to TRBJ2-2; 10 central bases correspond to TRBD1. The germline V gene (reference sequence) yields SGHNT for CDR1 and YYREEE for CDR2. The CDR3 runs 15 amino acids, cysteine and phenylalanine included. Just CDR3 DNA is preserved here, 45 bases in frame from base 1. V has 0 bases trimmed and J has 5 bases trimmed; junction bases matching no gene number 1.